These 29 T cell receptor beta chains share one sample of origin, sequenced in a study of T-cell reconstitution after alpha-beta-depleted transplantation in children. Preparation of the TCRbeta library involved a method that used unique molecular identifiers. TCRdb passed the PCR reads through MiXCR, listing each CDR3 protein once. The data hold about 400,000 distinct CDR3 sequences, with about a fifth observed a single time. The sample here was PBMCs from the stem cell graft donor, taken from the stem cell graft. These receptors were taken from a human donor who donated a stem cell graft to a child with acute myeloid leukemia.

A remark on this clonotype: This may stem from a read error, because a much larger clone lies one nucleotide away. The rearrangement links TRBV9 to TRBJ2-3; D ambiguous. Germline V gene data show CDR1 as SGDLS and CDR2 as YYNGEE. There are 14 residues in the CDR3. V was shortened by 4 bases and J by 7 bases, with 16 bases between the two germline ends. CDR3 coding DNA: TGTGCCAGCAGCAACGGACCGATCCGAAATACGCAGTATTTT. It yields the protein CASSNGPIRNTQYF.

This clonotype was detected a few times. V and J are TRBV10-3 and TRBJ2-3, with unresolved D. There are 11 residues in the CDR3. Trimming took 2 bases from V and 5 from J, leaving 2 bases between them. CDR1 ENHRY and CDR2 SYGVKD come from the germline V gene. CDR3 bases: TGTGCCATCAGTGAGGTAGATACGCAGTATTTT. This encodes CAISEVDTQYF.

This clonotype was counted a few times. The gene calls are TRBV4-1 and TRBJ2-1; no firm D call. CDR3 length equals 17 residues. In germline, CDR1 is MGHRA, CDR2 YSYEKL. The V end was cut by 0 bases, the J end by 0 bases, with 12 bases between. The CDR3 DNA sequence: TGCGCCAGCAGCCAAGATCTGGTCCCCAGCTCCTACAATGAGCAGTTCTTC. This translates into CASSQDLVPSSYNEQFF.

This clonotype was seen ten or more times. The CDR3 loop is CSARSGSTDYEQYF. The CDR3 bases are TGCAGTGCTAGGTCAGGGAGTACCGACTACGAGCAGTACTTC. The chain carries TRBV20-1 and TRBJ2-7; D is possibly TRBD1 or TRBD2 (5 bases each). Trimming removed 3 bases from V and 3 bases from J, with 15 bases in between. Germline assignment: CDR1 DFQATT and CDR2 SNEGSKA (reference sequence). The CDR3 covers 14 residues.

This clonotype appeared a few times. The rearrangement joins TRBV12-3 or TRBV12-4 to TRBJ2-3, with a weak D call TRBD1 (6 bases). The germline V and J ends were trimmed by 5 bases and 7 bases, with 19 bases remaining between them. The CDR3 length is 15 residues. CDR3 nucleotide sequence: TGTGCCAGCAGTCCTGACGCAGGGGTTTGGAATACGCAGTATTTT. It specifies CASSPDAGVWNTQYF.

This clonotype was picked up many times. This chain links TRBV19 with TRBJ2-2; the D is unclear. Germline assignment: CDR1 LNHDA and CDR2 SQIVND (reference sequence). This CDR3 is 12 amino acids long. The V end was cut by 3 bases, the J end by 7 bases, with 6 bases between. CDR3 bases: TGTGCCAGTAGTATCAGGCGCGGGGAGCTGTTTTTT. It yields the protein CASSIRRGELFF.

This clonotype was seen many times. The rearrangement joins TRBV20-1 to TRBJ2-1; 10 nucleotides match TRBD2. This CDR3 is 14 amino acids long. The J segment lost 3 bases and the V segment lost 3 bases, leaving 2 bases of the junction unmatched. CDR1 is DFQATT and CDR2 is SNEGSKA in the germline V gene (reference sequence). CDR3 in DNA: TGCAGTGCTAGGCTAGCGGGAGACTACAATGAGCAGTTCTTC. Translation gives CSARLAGDYNEQFF.

This clonotype was observed a single time. V and J are TRBV28 and TRBJ2-5, with 8 nucleotides matching TRBD1. Germline loops: CDR1 MDHEN, CDR2 SYDVKM. J gave up 5 bases and V 9 bases, and 8 bases lay outside the gene matches. This CDR3 spans 13 amino acids. The CDR3 here is CASDRGVEETQYF. CDR3 coding DNA: TGTGCCAGTGACAGGGGCGTGGAGGAGACCCAGTACTTC.

This clonotype was picked up a small number of times. The chain couples TRBV9 to TRBJ2-1, with D hard to call. Trimming took 2 bases from V and 5 from J, leaving 17 bases between them. Germline assignment: CDR1 SGDLS and CDR2 YYNGEE. CDR3 length: 16 residues. CDR3 residues: CASSVNPPSSHNEQFF. CDR3 sequence (DNA): TGTGCCAGCAGCGTCAACCCCCCGTCCTCGCACAATGAGCAGTTCTTC.

The V and J genes are TRBV28 and TRBJ2-7; the D call may be TRBD1 or TRBD2 (6 bases each). The germline V and J ends were trimmed by 3 bases and 1 base, with 16 bases remaining between them. Per the germline V gene, CDR1 is MDHEN and CDR2 is SYDVKM. The CDR3 loop spans 16 amino acids. The CDR3 is CASSFPRGAGSYEQYF. CDR3 nucleotide sequence: TGTGCCAGCAGTTTTCCGAGGGGGGCGGGGTCCTACGAGCAGTACTTC. Full variable domain (remainder filled in from reference TRBV28 and TRBJ2-7): DVKVTQSSRYLVKRTGEKVFLECVQDMDHENMFWYRQDPGLGLRLIYFSYDVKMKEKGDIPEGYSVSREKKERFSLILESASTNQTSMYLCASSFPRGAGSYEQYFGPGTRLTVT.

V is TRBV7-2 and J is TRBJ1-1; the match to TRBD1 covers 8 bases. V was clipped by 5 bases and J by 4 bases; unmatched bases: 9. Germline values: CDR1 SGHTA, CDR2 FQGNSA. The CDR3 is made up of 15 amino acids. CDR3 region: CASSPGQGEGTEAFF. DNA of the CDR3: TGTGCCAGCAGCCCCGGACAGGGAGAAGGCACTGAAGCTTTCTTT.

This rearrangement joins TRBV12-3 or TRBV12-4 to TRBJ2-2; TRBD2 aligns across 11 bases. V gave up 7 bases and J gave up 5 bases; unmatched junction bases: 6. This CDR3 spans 15 amino acids. CDR3 protein: CASTPLAGGTGELFF. CDR3 DNA: TGTGCCAGCACCCCCCTAGCGGGAGGAACCGGGGAGCTGTTTTTT.

This clonotype has ten or more counts. The gene calls are TRBV20-1 and TRBJ2-3; no definite D call. The CDR3 contains 13 residues. The germline V gene has CDR1 DFQATT and CDR2 SNEGSKA (reference sequence). Between the trimmed V and J ends, which lost 0 bases and 8 bases, there was a span of 12 bases. The CDR3 DNA sequence: TGCAGTGCTAGAGATCAGACGCCTGTTACGCAGTATTTT. Its protein product is CSARDQTPVTQYF.

This chain's CDR3 is CASSLARLATDTQYF. The CDR3 coding sequence is TGTGCCAGCAGCTTAGCCCGACTAGCCACAGATACGCAGTATTTT. The genes are TRBV7-6 and TRBJ2-3; 7 positions match TRBD2. V was clipped by 0 bases and J by 2 bases; unmatched bases: 2. Germline assignment: CDR1 SGHVS and CDR2 FNYEAQ. The CDR3 totals 15 residues.

This chain links TRBV4-2 with TRBJ2-3; TRBD1 matches at 7 bases. This CDR3 comprises 16 residues. J gave up 2 bases and V 4 bases, and 9 bases lay outside the gene matches. From germline, CDR1 is LGHNA and CDR2 YNFKEQ. In nucleotides, the CDR3 is TGTGCCAGCAGCCCCGGACAGGTGGGGGTCACAGATACGCAGTATTTT. Translating it yields CASSPGQVGVTDTQYF.

This clonotype was seen a few times. The chain joins TRBV28 to TRBJ1-6; maybe TRBD1 (6 bases). CDR1 and CDR2 from the germline V gene are MDHEN and SYDVKM. This CDR3 has 14 amino acids. The V end was cut by 5 bases, the J end by 10 bases, with 15 bases between. As DNA, the CDR3 is TGTGCCAGCAGTCTTAGGACAGCGCGGTCACCCCTCCACTTT. Protein: CASSLRTARSPLHF. Looking up the rest from reference TRBV28 and TRBJ1-6 gives the full variable domain: DVKVTQSSRYLVKRTGEKVFLECVQDMDHENMFWYRQDPGLGLRLIYFSYDVKMKEKGDIPEGYSVSREKKERFSLILESASTNQTSMYLCASSLRTARSPLHFGNGTRLTVT.

This clonotype was seen more than once but under ten times. The gene calls are TRBV20-1 and TRBJ2-5, with D possibly matching TRBD1 (7 bases). V was cut by 1 base and J by 5 bases, with 17 bases left in between. This CDR3 is built from 15 residues. Looked up from germline, CDR1 is DFQATT and CDR2 is SNEGSKA (reference sequence). CDR3 protein: CSARGGARGQETQYF. The CDR3 nucleotides read TGCAGTGCTAGAGGGGGGGCGCGGGGACAGGAGACCCAGTACTTC.

The V and J genes are TRBV12-3 or TRBV12-4 and TRBJ2-5; 9 bases map to TRBD1. This CDR3 comprises 16 residues. Germline trimming cut 3 bases from V and 1 base from J; bases unmatched to any gene: 6. Here the CDR3 DNA reads TGTGCCAGCAGTTTTGGGACAGGGCCCTCCCAAGAGACCCAGTACTTC. This codes for CASSFGTGPSQETQYF.

There are many counts of this clonotype. The chain uses TRBV29-1 and TRBJ2-3, with a possible D match to TRBD1 (7 bases). Looked up from germline, CDR1 is SQVTM and CDR2 is ANQGSEA. The CDR3 length is 16 residues. Trimming stripped 0 bases from V and 3 bases from J, with 16 bases between. The CDR3 loop is CSVEDLEGARTDTQYF. The DNA of the CDR3 is TGCAGCGTTGAAGACCTGGAGGGGGCGCGAACAGATACGCAGTATTTT.

The table lists this clonotype with many counts. The chain links TRBV14 to TRBJ2-1; no firm D call. With 3 bases removed from V and 6 bases from J, the gap between germline ends came to 15 bases. This CDR3 has 15 amino acids. Germline V gives CDR1 SGHDN, CDR2 FVKESK. DNA for the CDR3: TGTGCCAGCAGCCACGACCAAAGATGGATCAATGAGCAGTTCTTC. Encoded protein: CASSHDQRWINEQFF.

The table lists this clonotype with a few counts. This chain joins TRBV12-3 or TRBV12-4 and TRBJ2-1; TRBD1 matches 8 bases. The CDR3 is 20 residues long. The junction had 20 bases not matched to a gene; V was cut back by 3 bases and J by 4 bases. The CDR3 DNA follows: TGTGCCAGCAGTTTTGATTTGGGCCTTCACCGGGACAGGCTATACAATGAGCAGTTCTTC. Translating it yields CASSFDLGLHRDRLYNEQFF.

This clonotype has more than one count but fewer than ten. The J gene is TRBJ2-1, the V gene TRBV12-3 or TRBV12-4; D remains ambiguous. This CDR3 is built from 14 residues. Deletions cut 5 bases from V and 4 bases from J, with 12 bases between. The CDR3 protein is CASSPLTTYNEQFF. The DNA of the CDR3 is TGTGCCAGCAGTCCTTTGACAACGTACAATGAGCAGTTCTTC.

At least ten counts were recorded for this clonotype. The V and J genes are TRBV20-1 and TRBJ2-1; the match to TRBD2 covers 10 bases. This CDR3 spans 13 amino acids. The junction had 3 bases not matched to a gene; V was cut back by 2 bases and J by 8 bases. CDR1 and CDR2 (germline): DFQATT, SNEGSKA (reference sequence). The CDR3 loop is CSARLAGAHEQFF. The CDR3 region has the DNA TGCAGTGCTAGACTAGCGGGAGCCCATGAGCAGTTCTTC.

This clonotype showed up many times. The V and J genes are TRBV19 and TRBJ2-7; 10 nucleotides match TRBD1. This CDR3 region has 20 residues. CDR1 LNHDA and CDR2 SQIVND come from the germline V gene (reference sequence). J lost 1 base, V lost 3 bases, and 18 bases had no gene match. The CDR3 coding sequence is TGTGCCAGTAGTATTCGTTGGGACAGGGGATATTGGAAAGAATCCTACGAGCAGTACTTC. It yields the protein CASSIRWDRGYWKESYEQYF.

The chain links TRBV30 to TRBJ2-1; possibly TRBD2 for D (6 bases). The V end lost 7 bases, the J end lost 8 bases, and 15 bases lay between the germline ends. CDR1 is GTSNPN and CDR2 is SVGIG in the germline V gene (reference sequence). This CDR3 is built from 12 residues. The CDR3 region is CAYATSYHEQFF. Written as DNA, the CDR3 is TGTGCCTACGCGACTAGTTACCATGAGCAGTTCTTC. The full variable domain, its missing parts supplied by reference TRBV30 and TRBJ2-1, is SQTIHQWPATLVQPVGSPLSLECTVEGTSNPNLYWYRQAAGRGLQLLFYSVGIGQISSEVPQNLSASRPQDRQFILSSKKLLLSDSGFYLCAYATSYHEQFFGPGTRLTVL.

The chain recombines TRBV6-5 with TRBJ2-7; 11 bases line up with TRBD1. The junction had 12 bases not matched to a gene; V was cut back by 6 bases and J by 5 bases. Germline V gene data show CDR1 as MNHEY and CDR2 as SVGAGI. This CDR3 is 16 amino acids long. This chain's CDR3 is CASSRPPDRGLDEQYF. The CDR3 nucleotides are TGTGCCAGCAGCCGACCCCCGGACAGGGGGCTAGACGAGCAGTACTTC.

The chain joins TRBV24-1 to TRBJ2-3, with 11 nucleotides matching TRBD2. Germline-derived CDR1 and CDR2 are KGHDR and SFDVKD. The CDR3 has 17 residues. Trimming removed 4 bases from V and 2 bases from J; junction bases left unmatched: 7. In nucleotides, the CDR3 is TGTGCCACCAGTGAACGGGGGACTAGCGGCTTCACAGATACGCAGTATTTT. Translation: CATSERGTSGFTDTQYF.

The CDR3 DNA follows: TGTGCCAGCAGTTTTCGGTGGGACAGGGGGCAGGTGACTAATGAAAAACTGTTTTTT. Translating it yields CASSFRWDRGQVTNEKLFF. The genes are TRBV12-3 or TRBV12-4 and TRBJ1-4; 12 nucleotides align to TRBD1. The CDR3 consists of 19 residues. Germline trimming cut 3 bases from V and 2 bases from J; bases unmatched to any gene: 10.

This clonotype was seen at least ten times. The chain combines TRBV20-1 with TRBJ2-7; D ambiguous. Germline CDR1 and CDR2: DFQATT and SNEGSKA (reference sequence). V lost 0 bases, J lost 4 bases, and 16 bases lay in between. The CDR3 totals 15 residues. This CDR3 is CSARDIDTPIYEQYF. As DNA, the CDR3 is TGCAGTGCTAGAGATATAGACACCCCAATTTACGAGCAGTACTTC.